The rows below give T cell receptor beta chains drawn from one sample of a study of OX40 agonist ivuxolimab in advanced cancers. Measured with immunoSEQ multiplex PCR; TCRdb has only the in-frame clones, and not every one. In the table there are tens of thousands of clones, 70% to 90% of which are singletons. Specimen: CD4+ or CD8+ T cells sorted from blood, collected in a trial of the OX40 agonist ivuxolimab. The receptors were gathered from an adult with an advanced solid tumor such as melanoma, head and neck, liver or kidney cancer. Each CDR3 is given with its conserved first and last residue. The order of the fields is D gene, V gene, clone size, J gene, CDR3 DNA, CDR3 protein. A D gene is named only where the DNA matches it firmly. Where a row states a size, it is once, few, many or the class of an expanded clone; other rows omit it.

d_gene: TRBD1
v_gene: TRBV5-4
abundance: -
j_gene: TRBJ1-1
CDR3nt: TGTGCCAGCAATTTCGACAGGGCCACTGAAGCTTTCTTT
CDR3aa: CASNFDRATEAFF

d_gene: -
v_gene: TRBV7-2
abundance: -
j_gene: TRBJ2-7
CDR3nt: TGTGCCAGCAGCCTTTTCCGGACTAACTACGAGCAGTACTTC
CDR3aa: CASSLFRTNYEQYF

d_gene: -
v_gene: TRBV13
abundance: -
j_gene: TRBJ2-7
CDR3nt: TGTGCCAGCAGTGGGGAAACCTACGAGCAGTACTTC
CDR3aa: CASSGETYEQYF

d_gene: TRBD2
v_gene: TRBV7-3
abundance: -
j_gene: TRBJ2-1
CDR3nt: TGTGCCAGCAGCTTAAGCGGGGGGACCAATGAGCAGTTCTTC
CDR3aa: CASSLSGGTNEQFF

d_gene: -
v_gene: TRBV4-3
abundance: -
j_gene: TRBJ1-3
CDR3nt: TGCGCCAGCAGCCAAGAGTATGGGGGGGCTGGAAACACCATATATTTT
CDR3aa: CASSQEYGGAGNTIYF

d_gene: -
v_gene: TRBV7-2
abundance: few
j_gene: TRBJ1-1
CDR3nt: TGTGCCAGCAGCCCTTCCACGGGTCGCACTGAAGCTTTCTTT
CDR3aa: CASSPSTGRTEAFF

d_gene: -
v_gene: TRBV19
abundance: few
j_gene: TRBJ1-5
CDR3nt: TGTGCCAGTAATCGGGGCGGACAGAATCAGCCCCAGCATTTT
CDR3aa: CASNRGGQNQPQHF

d_gene: -
v_gene: TRBV6-1
abundance: -
j_gene: TRBJ1-1
CDR3nt: TGTGCCAGCAGTGAAAGGGCAGTTGAAGCTTTCTTT
CDR3aa: CASSERAVEAFF

d_gene: -
v_gene: TRBV6-5
abundance: -
j_gene: TRBJ1-6
CDR3nt: TGTGCCAGCAGGGCGGGACGAAATAATTCACCCCTCCACTTT
CDR3aa: CASRAGRNNSPLHF

d_gene: -
v_gene: TRBV19
abundance: -
j_gene: TRBJ2-2
CDR3nt: TGTGCCAGTATGTGGGGGGGACAGGTTGGATCGAACACCGGGGAGCTGTTTTTT
CDR3aa: CASMWGGQVGSNTGELFF

d_gene: -
v_gene: TRBV30
abundance: -
j_gene: TRBJ2-5
CDR3nt: TGTGCCTGGAGTGTACCGGAGACCCAGTACTTC
CDR3aa: CAWSVPETQYF

d_gene: -
v_gene: TRBV5-4
abundance: -
j_gene: TRBJ1-1
CDR3nt: TGTGCCAGCAGCTTGGAACTGATGAACACTGAAGCTTTCTTT
CDR3aa: CASSLELMNTEAFF

d_gene: -
v_gene: TRBV4-3
abundance: -
j_gene: TRBJ1-1
CDR3nt: TGCGCCAGCAGCCAAGATGTGTATAGCACTGAAGCTTTCTTT
CDR3aa: CASSQDVYSTEAFF

d_gene: -
v_gene: TRBV6-6
abundance: -
j_gene: TRBJ1-2
CDR3nt: TGTGCCAGCAGTCTAGGGGAAGGCTACACCTTC
CDR3aa: CASSLGEGYTF

d_gene: -
v_gene: TRBV6-5
abundance: -
j_gene: TRBJ2-6
CDR3nt: TGTGCCAGCAGTTACAGGTGGGGGCCTGGGGCCAACGTCCTGACTTTC
CDR3aa: CASSYRWGPGANVLTF

d_gene: TRBD1
v_gene: TRBV7-7
abundance: -
j_gene: TRBJ1-5
CDR3nt: TGTGCCAGCAGCTTACCGGACAGGGGGCTTTTAGGATCTCAGCCCCAGCATTTT
CDR3aa: CASSLPDRGLLGSQPQHF

d_gene: -
v_gene: TRBV6-1
abundance: once
j_gene: TRBJ1-4
CDR3nt: TGTGCCAGCAGTGATCTGGGGGCGACTTATGAAAAACTGTTTTTT
CDR3aa: CASSDLGATYEKLFF

d_gene: -
v_gene: TRBV13
abundance: -
j_gene: TRBJ1-4
CDR3nt: TGTGCCAGCAGCTTAGCACAGGGAAAACTGTTTTTT
CDR3aa: CASSLAQGKLFF

d_gene: -
v_gene: TRBV29-1
abundance: -
j_gene: TRBJ1-5
CDR3nt: TGCAGCGTTGAGATCCCGGGACCCGGAGGAACTCAGCCCCAGCATTTT
CDR3aa: CSVEIPGPGGTQPQHF